This TCR beta chain was captured in a study of graft-versus-host responses after intestinal transplantation. About the study: All recipients were given anti-thymocyte globulin induction, and tacrolimus and steroids were then administered for 2 to 3 years. Study-level findings and limits: There were GvH clones found in recipient marrow, and some of them appeared first in ileum or blood.

Germline trimming cut 4 bases from V and 0 bases from J; bases unmatched to any gene: 5. Germline V gene lookup returns CDR1 SGHNT and CDR2 YYREEE (reference sequence). There are 15 residues in the CDR3. Only in-frame clones appear in the TCRdb table, and some are missing; sequencing was by immunoSEQ multiplex PCR. The profile shows approximately 39,000 clones, roughly 94% of them singletons. Points on this clone: Antigen: not known.

This sample comprised unstimulated CD4+ T cells sorted from spleen or lymph node cells, obtained before transplant. The receptor comes from a human donor who was the organ donor for an intestinal transplant. The rearrangement joins TRBV5-4 to TRBJ1-2; 8 positions match TRBD1. The CDR3 protein is CASSPDRGTNYGYTF. The CDR3 bases are TGTGCCAGCAGCCCCGACAGGGGAACTAACTATGGCTACACCTTC.